This TCR beta chain was recorded in a study of PD-1 blockade in classical Hodgkin lymphoma. General study points: Newly diagnosed patients had baseline TCR diversity that was reportedly lower than that of healthy donors.

After autologous stem cell transplantation all patients relapsed, and prior brentuximab vedotin exposure differed between cohorts. As regards this clone: No antigen is known for it.

Germline V gene lookup returns CDR1 MNHNY and CDR2 SVGAGI (reference sequence). This CDR3 region has 12 residues. V lost 6 bases and J lost 1, with 6 bases in between. Data came from immunoSEQ multiplex PCR; TCRdb stores just in-frame clones and leaves some out. The sample contains 25,000 to 35,000 clones, around 78% of which appear only once. The chain has TRBV6-6 and TRBJ1-1; D unresolved. Sequencing was performed on peripheral blood mononuclear cells (PBMCs), taken before the second cycle of nivolumab. This TCR came from a human donor with classical Hodgkin lymphoma. This CDR3 reads CASRTRNTEAFF. The CDR3 nucleotides read TGTGCCAGCAGAACCAGGAACACTGAAGCTTTCTTT.